These 4 T cell receptor beta chains share one sample of origin, sequenced in a study of technical replicates of blood from a few donors. TCRdb keeps only in-frame clones here, not all; method: immunoSEQ multiplex PCR. The repertoire includes more than 45,000 clones, roughly nine tenths of them detected once, and about 3.9% sits in the top ten. Source material: PBMCs. The receptors were sampled from a human donor in good health. Some clones in this sample may be carry-over from other donors' samples.

The V and J genes are TRBV7-3 and TRBJ1-6; possible D gene TRBD1, 5 bases. The CDR3 extends over 13 amino acids. CDR1 is SGHTA and CDR2 is FQGTGA in the germline V gene. The V end was cut by 4 bases, the J end by 10 bases, with 11 bases between. The CDR3, as DNA: TGTGCCAGCAGCTCTACAGGAGGGTCACCCCTCCACTTT. It translates to CASSSTGGSPLHF.

The genes are TRBV28 and TRBJ1-2, with D possibly being TRBD1 (5 bases). Per germline, CDR1 MDHEN and CDR2 SYDVKM. V lost 7 bases and J 4 bases, leaving 16 bases between the germline ends. This CDR3 contains 14 residues. CDR3 loop: CASKNGGGGYGYTF. CDR3 nucleotides: TGTGCCAGCAAGAACGGTGGGGGGGGCTATGGCTACACCTTC.

This chain links TRBV11-2 with TRBJ1-5, with D possibly being TRBD1 (5 bases). The CDR3 covers 13 residues. Germline V CDR1 and CDR2: SGHAT, FQNNGV. V lost 0 bases and J 7 bases, leaving 7 bases between the germline ends. CDR3 region: CASSLDRGQPQHF. The CDR3, as DNA: TGTGCCAGCAGCTTAGATCGGGGGCAGCCCCAGCATTTT. Together with reference TRBV11-2 and TRBJ1-5, the CDR3 gives the full variable domain: EAGVAQSPRYKIIEKRQSVAFWCNPISGHATLYWYQQILGQGPKLLIQFQNNGVVDDSQLPKDRFSAERLKGVDSTLKIQPAKLEDSAVYLCASSLDRGQPQHFGDGTRLSIL.

The chain recombines TRBV4-3 with TRBJ2-3; no firm D call. The germline V and J ends were trimmed by 6 bases and 6 bases, with 19 bases remaining between them. The germline V gene encodes CDR1 LGHNA and CDR2 YSLEER. The CDR3 is 15 residues long. The DNA of the CDR3 is TGCGCCAGCAGATCCCCTCGAGTGCGTATTGATACGCAGTATTTT. It is translated as CASRSPRVRIDTQYF.